Following are 18 T cell receptor beta chains from one sample sequenced in a study of blood T cell repertoires in COVID-19. Here immunoSEQ multiplex PCR was the method, and the copy in TCRdb shows in-frame clones only, minus some. Altogether 150,000 to 200,000 clones are present, 90% to 95% being singletons, with the ten largest covering roughly 4.5%. The sequencing sample was made of peripheral blood. The receptors derive from a woman between 45 and 60 years old with acute or convalescent COVID-19.

This clone came up once. The chain links TRBV11-1 to TRBJ2-1, with a tentative D call TRBD2 (6 bases). V was trimmed by 6 bases and J by 5 bases, leaving 11 bases between them. Germline CDR1 reads SGHAT; CDR2 reads FQDESV (reference sequence). This CDR3 is 13 amino acids long. In DNA form, the CDR3 reads TGTGCCAGCAGAAGCGGAGGGGACAATGAGCAGTTCTTC. Translated: CASRSGGDNEQFF. The whole variable domain, filled in from reference TRBV11-1 and TRBJ2-1, reads EAEVAQSPRYKITEKSQAVAFWCDPISGHATLYWYRQILGQGPELLVQFQDESVVDDSQLPKDRFSAERLKGVDSTLKIQPAELGDSAMYLCASRSGGDNEQFFGPGTRLTVL.

Notes on this clone: The junction differs from germline at one of its ends, possibly a read error. Here the CDR3 reads CASSGQNRIF. CDR3 nucleotide sequence: TGCGCCAGCAGCGGACAGAACAGGATCTTC. This chain links TRBV5-1 with TRBJ2-1, with TRBD1 as a possible D gene (6 bases). The CDR3 spans 10 residues. Looked up from germline, CDR1 is SGHRS and CDR2 is YFSETQ. The full variable domain, completed using reference TRBV5-1 and TRBJ2-1, is KAGVTQTPRYLIKTRGQQVTLSCSPISGHRSVSWYQQTPGQGLQFLFEYFSETQRNKGNFPGRFSGRQFSNSRSEMNVSTLELGDSALYLCASSGQNRIFGPGTRLTVL.

The chain carries TRBV5-1 and TRBJ2-7; D is ambiguous. Germline-derived CDR1 and CDR2 are SGHRS and YFSETQ. This CDR3 comprises 15 residues. The V end lost 2 bases, the J end lost 3 bases, and 15 bases lay between the germline ends. The CDR3 DNA follows: TGCGCCAGCAGCTTTGGAAGGTCCCCGGGCTACGAGCAGTACTTC. This encodes CASSFGRSPGYEQYF.

V is TRBV19 and J is TRBJ2-1, with 10 bases matching TRBD2. The CDR3 is made up of 14 amino acids. Germline V gives CDR1 LNHDA, CDR2 SQIVND (reference sequence). The trim removed 3 bases at V and 6 bases at J, leaving 2 bases unmatched. The CDR3 region is CASSMASGSNEQFF. The CDR3 coding sequence is TGTGCCAGTAGTATGGCTAGCGGGAGCAATGAGCAGTTCTTC.

V and J are TRBV6-5 and TRBJ1-6; D call uncertain. The germline CDR1 and CDR2 sequences are MNHEY and SVGAGI. The V and J ends lost 7 bases and 4 bases respectively, with 11 bases between them. The CDR3 covers 14 residues. CDR3 DNA sequence: TGTGCCAGCAAAGACATCGAGTATAATTCACCCCTCCACTTT. Translation gives CASKDIEYNSPLHF.

The chain employs TRBV19 and TRBJ1-5; D gene ambiguous. This CDR3 comprises 20 residues. The germline V gene encodes CDR1 LNHDA and CDR2 SQIVND (reference sequence). Trimming pared 3 bases from V and 0 bases from J, leaving 24 bases between. This chain's CDR3 is CASSIGSGFVGFFSNQPQHF. The CDR3 DNA reads as TGTGCCAGTAGTATCGGGTCGGGGTTTGTTGGTTTTTTTAGCAATCAGCCCCAGCATTTT.

The gene calls are TRBV7-8 and TRBJ2-5; TRBD2 agrees at 12 bases. CDR1 and CDR2 (germline): SGHVS, FQNEAQ. V was clipped by 5 bases and J by 2 bases; unmatched bases: 6. This CDR3 has 16 amino acids. The CDR3 coding sequence is TGTGCCAGCAGCAAGACTAGCGGGAGCCAACAAGAGACCCAGTACTTC. It encodes CASSKTSGSQQETQYF.

This chain links TRBV11-2 with TRBJ1-1, with a weak D call TRBD1 (6 bases). The CDR3 has 14 residues. V was clipped by 5 bases and J by 0 bases, with 10 bases between them. In germline, CDR1 is SGHAT, CDR2 FQNNGV. Here the CDR3 reads CASSQDSLNTEAFF. The CDR3 DNA reads as TGTGCCAGCAGCCAGGACAGCCTGAACACTGAAGCTTTCTTT.

This sequence joins TRBV5-1 and TRBJ1-2, with TRBD1 matching 9 bases. The CDR3 totals 15 residues. The germline gives CDR1 SGHRS, CDR2 YFSETQ. The ends lost 5 bases at V and 5 bases at J; junction bases unmatched: 10. The CDR3 sequence is CASSRNRDRVYGYTF. The CDR3 DNA reads as TGCGCCAGCAGTCGTAACCGGGACAGGGTTTATGGCTACACCTTC.

The chain joins TRBV4-2 to TRBJ2-1; TRBD2 is a possible D gene (6 bases). Germline assignment: CDR1 LGHNA and CDR2 YNFKEQ. Trimming removed 0 bases from V and 0 bases from J, with 12 bases in between. There are 17 residues in the CDR3. CDR3 region: CASSQDWRALSYNEQFF. The CDR3, as DNA: TGTGCCAGCAGCCAAGATTGGAGGGCCCTCTCCTACAATGAGCAGTTCTTC.

The chain carries TRBV28 and TRBJ1-5; D gene unclear. Germline-derived CDR1 and CDR2 are MDHEN and SYDVKM. This CDR3 spans 15 amino acids. Trimming removed 6 bases at V and 5 bases at J, with 17 bases between. The CDR3 region is CASRARFGSHQPQHF. The CDR3 nucleotides read TGTGCCAGCAGAGCCCGTTTCGGGAGCCATCAGCCCCAGCATTTT.

CDR3 protein: CASSLDLERADGNEQYF. CDR3 in DNA: TGCGCCAGCAGCTTGGATCTAGAGAGGGCGGATGGAAACGAGCAGTACTTC. The chain is built from TRBV5-1 and TRBJ2-7, with a tentative D call TRBD2 (5 bases). CDR3 length equals 17 residues. Germline CDR1 and CDR2: SGHRS and YFSETQ. The V end was cut by 0 bases, the J end by 5 bases, with 21 bases between.

The rearrangement links TRBV5-1 to TRBJ2-1; TRBD2 matches 9 bases. The V gene's germline CDR1 is SGHRS and CDR2 YFSETQ. Trimming cost V 1 base and J 6 bases; bases outside gene matches: 8. This CDR3 spans 16 amino acids. CDR3 amino acids: CASSLSFASGVNEQFF. DNA for the CDR3: TGCGCCAGCAGCTTGTCGTTTGCTAGCGGGGTCAATGAGCAGTTCTTC. Using reference TRBV5-1 and TRBJ2-1 for the parts outside the CDR3, the full variable domain is KAGVTQTPRYLIKTRGQQVTLSCSPISGHRSVSWYQQTPGQGLQFLFEYFSETQRNKGNFPGRFSGRQFSNSRSEMNVSTLELGDSALYLCASSLSFASGVNEQFFGPGTRLTVL.

The chain is built from TRBV6-5 and TRBJ2-7; the match to TRBD1 covers 7 bases. This CDR3 region has 13 residues. The V gene end was trimmed by 10 bases and the J gene end by 7 bases; junction bases not matched to a gene: 13. The germline gives CDR1 MNHEY, CDR2 SVGAGI. The CDR3 sequence is CATSTGSPHEQYF. DNA of the CDR3: TGTGCCACCTCGACAGGGTCCCCCCATGAGCAGTACTTC.

This clone has a single count. This chain joins TRBV30 and TRBJ1-2, with D perhaps matching TRBD1 (6 bases). The CDR3 spans 14 residues. In germline, CDR1 is GTSNPN, CDR2 SVGIG (reference sequence). V was trimmed by 2 bases and J by 6 bases, leaving 16 bases between them. CDR3 DNA sequence: TGTGCCTGGAGTCGTAGGGGGTATTTCGATGGCTACACCTTC. It codes for CAWSRRGYFDGYTF.

The chain has TRBV12-5 and TRBJ2-3; D is unclear. The CDR3 length is 13 residues. CDR1 and CDR2 from the germline V gene are LGHNT and FRNRAP. V was pared by 7 bases and J by 3 bases, with 11 bases between. The CDR3 bases are TGTGCTAGTGCGGCTAGGATGACAGATACGCAGTATTTT. This translates into CASAARMTDTQYF.

This rearrangement joins TRBV19 to TRBJ2-5; no clear D gene. The CDR3 extends over 14 amino acids. The germline V gene encodes CDR1 LNHDA and CDR2 SQIVND (reference sequence). V shed 3 bases and J shed 5 bases, with 13 bases lying between them. This chain's CDR3 is CASSIGISKETQYF. CDR3 in DNA: TGTGCCAGTAGTATCGGTATCTCCAAGGAGACCCAGTACTTC. Together with reference TRBV19 and TRBJ2-5, the CDR3 gives the full variable domain: DGGITQSPKYLFRKEGQNVTLSCEQNLNHDAMYWYRQDPGQGLRLIYYSQIVNDFQKGDIAEGYSVSREKKESFPLTVTSAQKNPTAFYLCASSIGISKETQYFGPGTRLLVL.

The chain carries TRBV5-6 and TRBJ1-1; D might be TRBD1 (5 bases). The CDR3 is 13 residues long. V lost 2 bases to trimming and J lost 1 base, with 6 bases between them. CDR1 and CDR2 from the germline V gene are SGHDT and YYEEEE. CDR3 nucleotide sequence: TGTGCCAGCAGCTTCACAGGGAACACTGAAGCTTTCTTT. Translated: CASSFTGNTEAFF.